Ten or more counts support the clone carrying this TCR beta chain. Its antigen is currently unknown. The source of the sample is a study of T cells in Graves' hyperthyroidism and ophthalmopathy. Researchers amplified the TCR beta CDR3 regions from RNA transcripts. During a first-round RT-PCR of the TCR CDR3, the HTBI primer set was used. TCRdb called the multiplex PCR reads again in MiXCR, with one record for every CDR3 protein. The data contain approximately 690,000 distinct CDR3 sequences, around 15% of them singletons. Whole-study findings and limits: Among thyroid clonotypes expanded above 0.001, most also appeared in blood.

Each person with ophthalmopathy scored at least 3 on the Clinical Activity Score, reached NOSPECS grade 4 or higher, and had been ill under 3 months. Exclusions: uncontrolled infection, other autoimmune disease, pregnancy, lactation. Extraction of PBMCs used roughly 9.6 ml of fresh peripheral blood. This CDR3 comprises 19 residues. CDR1 is DFQATT and CDR2 is SNEGSKA in the germline V gene (reference sequence). V was shortened by 3 bases and J by 4 bases, with 29 bases between the two germline ends. The source is a woman aged 45-65 years with Graves' ophthalmopathy. The V and J genes are TRBV20-1 and TRBJ2-3, with D tentatively TRBD2 (6 bases). The specimen sequenced was blood. The CDR3 nucleotides are TGCAGTGCTAGCCGCCCAACAGTTATCCACCCCGGGACTGCAGATACGCAGTATTTT. Translated, it gives CSASRPTVIHPGTADTQYF.